Listed below are T cell receptor beta chains from one sample, sequenced in a study of blood T cell dynamics during melanoma immunotherapy. Assay used: immunoSEQ multiplex PCR; TCRdb lists only in-frame clones, some missing. The sample consists of approximately 5,900 clones, roughly 84% of them appearing once. The sample was blood, taken from a patient treated with checkpoint blockade. The receptors stem from a human donor with melanoma. Both conserved end residues are part of each CDR3. Fields, in order: V gene, clone size, J gene, D gene, CDR3 protein, CDR3 DNA. The D gene is left open where the match is weak. Clone size, where shown, is once, few, many, or a class for clones that have expanded.

v_gene: TRBV5-6; abundance: NA; j_gene: TRBJ2-7; d_gene: NA; CDR3aa: CASSFVIRSGPYEQYF; CDR3nt: TGTGCCAGCAGCTTCGTCATCCGGAGCGGCCCCTACGAGCAGTACTTC
v_gene: TRBV5-1; abundance: NA; j_gene: TRBJ2-1; d_gene: TRBD2; CDR3aa: CASSPGLAGLGSYNEQFF; CDR3nt: TGCGCCAGCAGCCCGGGACTAGCGGGACTAGGCTCCTACAATGAGCAGTTCTTC
v_gene: TRBV15; abundance: few; j_gene: TRBJ2-7; d_gene: TRBD2; CDR3aa: CATSRDLLASGGYEQYF; CDR3nt: TGTGCCACCAGCAGAGATCTTCTGGCTAGCGGGGGCTACGAGCAGTACTTC
v_gene: TRBV6-5; abundance: NA; j_gene: TRBJ1-5; d_gene: NA; CDR3aa: CASSGGQASNQPQHF; CDR3nt: TGTGCCAGCAGTGGAGGGCAGGCTAGCAATCAGCCCCAGCATTTT
v_gene: TRBV19; abundance: NA; j_gene: TRBJ1-1; d_gene: NA; CDR3aa: CASSIDPSPGTEAFF; CDR3nt: TGTGCCAGTAGTATAGATCCATCCCCGGGGACTGAAGCTTTCTTT
v_gene: TRBV5-1; abundance: NA; j_gene: TRBJ2-7; d_gene: NA; CDR3aa: CASSSKTATGEQYF; CDR3nt: TGCGCCAGCAGCTCGAAGACAGCTACGGGGGAGCAGTACTTC
v_gene: TRBV27; abundance: NA; j_gene: TRBJ1-1; d_gene: NA; CDR3aa: CASSHTWDTEAFF; CDR3nt: TGTGCCAGCAGTCATACCTGGGACACTGAAGCTTTCTTT
v_gene: TRBV7-9; abundance: few; j_gene: TRBJ1-2; d_gene: NA; CDR3aa: CASSFRIGEDGYTF; CDR3nt: TGTGCCAGCAGCTTCCGTATCGGGGAGGATGGCTACACCTTC
v_gene: TRBV6-5; abundance: NA; j_gene: TRBJ1-3; d_gene: NA; CDR3aa: CASRQSSGNTIYF; CDR3nt: TGTGCCAGCCGACAGAGCTCTGGAAACACCATATATTTT
v_gene: TRBV30; abundance: NA; j_gene: TRBJ2-7; d_gene: TRBD2; CDR3aa: CAWNRGGQPSEQYF; CDR3nt: TGTGCCTGGAATCGGGGGGGCCAGCCGTCTGAGCAGTACTTC
v_gene: TRBV2; abundance: once; j_gene: TRBJ1-5; d_gene: NA; CDR3aa: CASSEDNTYQPQHF; CDR3nt: TGTGCCAGCAGTGAAGATAATACCTATCAGCCCCAGCATTTT
v_gene: TRBV18; abundance: NA; j_gene: TRBJ1-1; d_gene: TRBD1; CDR3aa: CASSLSRQGARVSEAFF; CDR3nt: TGTGCCAGCTCACTTTCGCGACAGGGGGCGCGTGTCTCTGAAGCTTTCTTT
v_gene: TRBV2; abundance: NA; j_gene: TRBJ1-5; d_gene: TRBD1; CDR3aa: CASSGQGIGLAQHF; CDR3nt: TGTGCCAGCAGTGGACAGGGGATTGGTTTGGCCCAGCATTTT
v_gene: TRBV5-4; abundance: NA; j_gene: TRBJ1-1; d_gene: NA; CDR3aa: CASSFTSRNTEAFF; CDR3nt: TGTGCCAGCAGCTTTACTAGCAGGAACACTGAAGCTTTCTTT
v_gene: TRBV7-3; abundance: NA; j_gene: TRBJ1-1; d_gene: NA; CDR3aa: CATSGTVNTEAFF; CDR3nt: TGTGCCACCTCCGGGACGGTGAACACTGAAGCTTTCTTT
v_gene: TRBV7-8; abundance: NA; j_gene: TRBJ1-2; d_gene: NA; CDR3aa: CASRELLMHGYTF; CDR3nt: TGTGCCAGCAGGGAGCTTTTAATGCATGGCTACACCTTC
v_gene: TRBV14; abundance: NA; j_gene: TRBJ1-3; d_gene: NA; CDR3aa: CASSQVAGNTIYF; CDR3nt: TGTGCCAGCAGCCAAGTTGCTGGAAACACCATATATTTT
v_gene: TRBV6-5; abundance: NA; j_gene: TRBJ2-7; d_gene: NA; CDR3aa: CASSLPGRNYEQYF; CDR3nt: TGTGCCAGCAGCCTTCCGGGACGGAACTACGAGCAGTACTTC
v_gene: TRBV7-2; abundance: NA; j_gene: TRBJ1-2; d_gene: NA; CDR3aa: CASSSNRKFSRGWYYGYTF; CDR3nt: TGTGCCAGCAGCTCTAACCGAAAATTTTCTCGGGGTTGGTACTATGGCTACACCTTC
v_gene: TRBV27; abundance: once; j_gene: TRBJ1-4; d_gene: TRBD1; CDR3aa: CASSDFQGAWEKLFF; CDR3nt: TGTGCCAGCAGCGATTTCCAGGGGGCTTGGGAAAAACTGTTTTTT
v_gene: TRBV11-2; abundance: NA; j_gene: TRBJ1-1; d_gene: NA; CDR3aa: CASSLEYSSTEAFF; CDR3nt: TGTGCCAGCAGCTTAGAATACAGTTCCACTGAAGCTTTCTTT
v_gene: TRBV19; abundance: NA; j_gene: TRBJ1-5; d_gene: NA; CDR3aa: CASSLPLSNQPQHF; CDR3nt: TGTGCCAGTAGTTTACCACTGAGCAATCAGCCCCAGCATTTT
v_gene: TRBV9; abundance: NA; j_gene: TRBJ2-7; d_gene: TRBD2; CDR3aa: CASSVGSSSGAYEQYF; CDR3nt: TGTGCCAGCAGCGTAGGCTCTTCTAGCGGAGCCTACGAGCAGTACTTC
v_gene: TRBV7-3; abundance: NA; j_gene: TRBJ2-7; d_gene: NA; CDR3aa: CASSRGGNPINEQYF; CDR3nt: TGTGCCAGCAGCCGGGGCGGGAACCCAATCAACGAGCAGTACTTC
v_gene: TRBV7-9; abundance: NA; j_gene: TRBJ1-3; d_gene: TRBD1; CDR3aa: CASSSSEGQPSSSGNTIYF; CDR3nt: TGTGCCAGCAGCTCCTCCGAGGGACAGCCTTCCTCCTCTGGAAACACCATATATTTT
v_gene: TRBV9; abundance: NA; j_gene: TRBJ1-1; d_gene: NA; CDR3aa: CASSVGQGAYTEAFF; CDR3nt: TGTGCCAGCAGCGTCGGGCAGGGAGCTTACACTGAAGCTTTCTTT
v_gene: TRBV5-1; abundance: NA; j_gene: TRBJ1-2; d_gene: TRBD1; CDR3aa: CASREGTAISYYGYTF; CDR3nt: TGCGCCAGCAGGGAGGGGACAGCTATTTCCTACTATGGCTACACCTTC
v_gene: TRBV29-1; abundance: NA; j_gene: TRBJ1-5; d_gene: NA; CDR3aa: CSVKTPGGNQPQHF; CDR3nt: TGCAGCGTCAAGACCCCCGGTGGCAATCAGCCCCAGCATTTT
v_gene: TRBV9; abundance: few; j_gene: TRBJ1-1; d_gene: TRBD1; CDR3aa: CASSVSRGDTEAFF; CDR3nt: TGTGCCAGCAGCGTCTCCAGGGGGGACACTGAAGCTTTCTTT
v_gene: TRBV28; abundance: NA; j_gene: TRBJ1-2; d_gene: TRBD1; CDR3aa: CASSSPGGTGASRGYTF; CDR3nt: TGTGCCAGCAGTTCTCCCGGGGGGACAGGGGCCTCCCGTGGCTACACCTTC
v_gene: TRBV11-2; abundance: NA; j_gene: TRBJ2-7; d_gene: TRBD1; CDR3aa: CASNPRPGQGSYEQYF; CDR3nt: TGTGCCAGCAACCCCCGGCCGGGACAGGGCTCCTACGAGCAGTACTTC
v_gene: TRBV4-3; abundance: NA; j_gene: TRBJ1-2; d_gene: NA; CDR3aa: CASSHREGGYTF; CDR3nt: TGCGCCAGCAGCCACAGGGAAGGTGGCTACACCTTC
v_gene: TRBV15; abundance: few; j_gene: TRBJ1-5; d_gene: NA; CDR3aa: CATSRVRQPQHF; CDR3nt: TGTGCCACCAGCAGAGTACGGCAGCCCCAGCATTTT
v_gene: TRBV7-9; abundance: NA; j_gene: TRBJ1-1; d_gene: TRBD1; CDR3aa: CASSPRQGENTEAFF; CDR3nt: TGTGCCAGCAGCCCCCGACAGGGCGAAAACACTGAAGCTTTCTTT
v_gene: TRBV2; abundance: NA; j_gene: TRBJ1-2; d_gene: NA; CDR3aa: CASSEVRGSYGYTF; CDR3nt: TGTGCCAGCAGTGAGGTTCGGGGCTCCTATGGCTACACCTTC
v_gene: TRBV19; abundance: few; j_gene: TRBJ1-2; d_gene: NA; CDR3aa: CASSIESYGYTF; CDR3nt: TGTGCCAGTAGTATAGAAAGTTATGGCTACACCTTC
v_gene: TRBV9; abundance: NA; j_gene: TRBJ2-7; d_gene: NA; CDR3aa: CASSEGGGQGVDEQYF; CDR3nt: TGTGCCAGCAGCGAGGGGGGAGGCCAGGGTGTCGACGAGCAGTACTTC
v_gene: TRBV21-1; abundance: NA; j_gene: TRBJ1-2; d_gene: NA; CDR3aa: CASSKEEGNYGYTF; CDR3nt: TGTGCCAGCAGCAAAGAGGAGGGAAACTATGGCTACACCTTC
v_gene: TRBV6-1; abundance: once; j_gene: TRBJ1-5; d_gene: NA; CDR3aa: CASSSRGYDQPQHF; CDR3nt: TGTGCCAGCAGTTCCAGGGGTTACGATCAGCCCCAGCATTTT
v_gene: TRBV6-1; abundance: NA; j_gene: TRBJ2-7; d_gene: NA; CDR3aa: CASEQMGRDPYEQYF; CDR3nt: TGTGCCAGCGAGCAGATGGGCAGGGATCCCTACGAGCAGTACTTC
v_gene: TRBV6-6; abundance: NA; j_gene: TRBJ2-7; d_gene: TRBD2; CDR3aa: CASRSLAGNYEQYF; CDR3nt: TGTGCCAGCAGATCACTAGCGGGGAACTACGAGCAGTACTTC
v_gene: TRBV6-1; abundance: NA; j_gene: TRBJ1-2; d_gene: TRBD1; CDR3aa: CASRDPTGLYGYTF; CDR3nt: TGTGCCAGCAGAGATCCGACAGGGTTATATGGCTACACCTTC